The 17 T cell receptor beta chains in this list originate from one sample, sequenced in a study of OX40 agonist ivuxolimab in advanced cancers. Assay: immunoSEQ multiplex PCR; the TCRdb copy retains only in-frame clones and omits some. The sample shows approximately 100,000 clones, approximately 90% of them seen only once. This material consisted of CD4+ or CD8+ T cells sorted from blood, taken in a trial of the OX40 agonist ivuxolimab. All receptors derive from an adult with an advanced solid tumor such as melanoma, head and neck, liver or kidney cancer.

This chain connects TRBV5-1 to TRBJ1-4, with 9 positions matching TRBD1. Germline assignment: CDR1 SGHRS and CDR2 YFSETQ. CDR3 length: 15 amino acids. The V gene end was trimmed by 4 bases and the J gene end by 5 bases; junction bases not matched to a gene: 6. This CDR3 reads CASSPGDRENEKLFF. The CDR3 DNA sequence: TGCGCCAGCAGCCCAGGGGACAGGGAGAATGAAAAACTGTTTTTT.

The chain is built from TRBV6-1 and TRBJ1-2, with D uncertain. The ends were cut back, 3 bases at V and 3 bases at J, with 11 bases in the middle. The CDR3 is made up of 14 amino acids. Germline V gene lookup returns CDR1 MNHNS and CDR2 SASEGT. The CDR3 nucleotides read TGTGCCAGCAGTGAGCGACACCAGGACTATGGCTACACCTTC. Translating gives CASSERHQDYGYTF.

The chain is built from TRBV29-1 and TRBJ1-2; D gene uncertain. In germline, CDR1 is SQVTM, CDR2 ANQGSEA. The CDR3 extends over 11 amino acids. Trimming removed 7 bases at V and 8 bases at J, with 14 bases between. CDR3: CSATRGWGYTF. In DNA, the CDR3 is TGCAGCGCAACAAGAGGGTGGGGCTACACCTTC.

This clone occurred many times. The sample holds other DNA sequences that translate to the same CDR3. This chain joins TRBV6-5 and TRBJ2-7; D gene unclear. The germline gives CDR1 MNHEY, CDR2 SVGAGI. There are 12 residues in the CDR3. Trimming took off 6 bases at V and 5 bases at J, with 11 bases between the two ends. Here the CDR3 reads CASSRPNNEQYF. In DNA form, the CDR3 reads TGTGCCAGCAGCAGGCCTAACAACGAGCAGTACTTC.

The chain combines TRBV19 with TRBJ2-3; the D call may be TRBD1 or TRBD2 (5 bases each). V gave up 7 bases and J gave up 1 base, with 15 bases separating them. CDR3 length equals 15 residues. CDR1 and CDR2 (germline): LNHDA, SQIVND (reference sequence). Here the CDR3 reads CASKRGVMRTDTQYF. CDR3 bases: TGTGCCAGTAAGAGGGGAGTGATGCGCACAGATACGCAGTATTTT.

There are many counts of this clone. This chain uses TRBV19 with TRBJ1-5; 7 bases map to TRBD1. The CDR3 totals 13 residues. The V and J ends lost 7 bases and 4 bases, in that order; junction bases with no gene match: 4. Germline V lookup: CDR1 LNHDA, CDR2 SQIVND (reference sequence). Written as DNA, the CDR3 is TGTGCCAGTAACAGGGACAGAAATCAGCCCCAGCATTTT. As protein: CASNRDRNQPQHF.

This clone has just a few counts. The chain couples TRBV5-5 to TRBJ1-6; unclear D gene. V was clipped by 3 bases and J by 2 bases, with 3 bases between them. The CDR3 is 13 amino acids. CDR1 is SGHKS, CDR2 YYEKEE, per germline (reference sequence). The CDR3 DNA sequence: TGTGCCAGCAGCTATCCCTATAATTCACCCCTCCACTTT. Translation: CASSYPYNSPLHF.

The chain is built from TRBV2 and TRBJ1-3; D is unclear. V lost 3 bases to trimming and J lost 6 bases, with 9 bases between them. The V gene's germline CDR1 is SNHLY and CDR2 FYNNEI. The CDR3 sequence is 13 residues long. CDR3 nucleotides: TGTGCCAGCAGTGATAATAGTCTAAACACCATATATTTT. It yields the protein CASSDNSLNTIYF.

V and J are TRBV28 and TRBJ1-2; a weak D match, TRBD1 (6 bases). V lost 6 bases and J 0 bases, leaving 14 bases between the germline ends. The CDR3 has 15 amino acids. Germline V gene lookup returns CDR1 MDHEN and CDR2 SYDVKM. This CDR3 is CASRKMTGANYGYTF. CDR3 nucleotides: TGTGCCAGCAGGAAAATGACAGGCGCTAACTATGGCTACACCTTC.

The rearrangement uses TRBV27 and TRBJ2-7, with 8 bases aligning to TRBD1. Germline values: CDR1 MNHEY, CDR2 SMNVEV (reference sequence). Losses at the gene ends were 5 bases for V and 2 bases for J; bases not matched to a gene: 8. CDR3 size: 15 residues. CDR3 DNA: TGTGCCAGCAGTGACCGGAGGACAGGGACCTACGAGCAGTACTTC. This gives the protein CASSDRRTGTYEQYF.

The chain has TRBV19 and TRBJ1-2; weak D call: TRBD1 (6 bases). From germline, CDR1 is LNHDA and CDR2 SQIVND (reference sequence). V lost 2 bases to trimming and J lost 6 bases, with 19 bases between them. The CDR3 totals 16 residues. DNA for the CDR3: TGTGCCAGTAGTATAATCTGGCAGGGGATAGAGAATGGCTACACCTTC. It encodes CASSIIWQGIENGYTF.

The genes are TRBV5-6 and TRBJ2-5, with TRBD2 matching over 11 bases. Germline V gene data show CDR1 as SGHDT and CDR2 as YYEEEE. The CDR3 covers 16 residues. With V trimmed by 4 bases and J by 4 bases, 9 bases remained unmatched. The CDR3 spells CASSATSGGWGETQYF. DNA of the CDR3: TGTGCCAGCAGCGCAACTAGCGGGGGTTGGGGAGAGACCCAGTACTTC.

The J gene is TRBJ1-1, the V gene TRBV28; D gene unclear. CDR3 size: 13 residues. Trimming cost V 7 bases and J 4 bases, with 13 bases left between them. Germline CDR1 and CDR2: MDHEN and SYDVKM. CDR3 sequence: CASMGVGGTEAFF. DNA for the CDR3: TGTGCCAGCATGGGAGTAGGAGGCACTGAAGCTTTCTTT.

The chain joins TRBV7-8 to TRBJ1-5, with 7 positions matching TRBD1. The CDR3 contains 15 residues. Germline V gene lookup returns CDR1 SGHVS and CDR2 FQNEAQ. V trimming: 3 bases; J trimming: 4 bases; junction bases outside the gene matches: 6. The CDR3 DNA reads as TGTGCCAGCAGCTTCCTCTGGACAGGAAATCAGCCCCAGCATTTT. Translated, it gives CASSFLWTGNQPQHF.

The chain joins TRBV30 to TRBJ2-1, with D perhaps matching TRBD1 or TRBD2 (5 bases each). This CDR3 has 15 amino acids. Per germline, CDR1 GTSNPN and CDR2 SVGIG (reference sequence). V gave up 2 bases and J gave up 6 bases, with 17 bases separating them. The CDR3 is CAWSPQGVMANEQFF. The DNA for the CDR3 is TGTGCCTGGAGTCCCCAGGGAGTTATGGCCAATGAGCAGTTCTTC.

The chain couples TRBV25-1 to TRBJ2-7; D is uncertain. The CDR3 sequence is 14 residues long. Germline lookup yields CDR1 MGHDK and CDR2 SYGVNS. Trimming pared 5 bases from V and 5 bases from J, leaving 16 bases between. The CDR3 region is CASSSRAGRHEQYF. CDR3 sequence (DNA): TGTGCCAGCAGTTCTAGGGCAGGTCGACACGAGCAGTACTTC.

The chain is built from TRBV5-1 and TRBJ2-3, with D possibly being TRBD2 (7 bases). Germline assignment: CDR1 SGHRS and CDR2 YFSETQ. CDR3 length: 16 amino acids. Trimming cost V 6 bases and J 3 bases, with 20 bases left between them. In nucleotides, the CDR3 is TGCGCCAGCACTATAGGGGGGGCAGGAAGGACAGATACGCAGTATTTT. Translating gives CASTIGGAGRTDTQYF.